This entry is about one TCR beta chain. This sample is part of a study of blood T cell repertoires in COVID-19. Background on the study: The United States, Italy and Spain supplied acute and convalescent COVID-19 samples. T cells, B-cell-depleted T cells, or PBMCs provided the cDNA or gDNA that served as material.

Deletions cut 3 bases from V and 3 bases from J, with 6 bases between. CDR3 length: 12 residues. In the original processing: Amplification from reference gene primers served as the basis for estimated nucleated cell counts. Repertoires were generated with immunoSEQ multiplex PCR, while TCRdb's copy carries only in-frame clones and drops some. That table gives V, J and clone size, and the DNA gave D and trimming. The table has 45,000 to 60,000 clones, 88% seen once; the top ten hold about 3%. Sequenced sample: peripheral blood. The clonotype comes from a man aged 50 to 59 with active COVID-19. The rearrangement joins TRBV12-3 or TRBV12-4 to TRBJ2-7; perhaps TRBD2 as D (5 bases). The DNA of the CDR3 is TGTGCCAGCAGTTTCGGGAACTACGAGCAGTACTTC. This translates into CASSFGNYEQYF.